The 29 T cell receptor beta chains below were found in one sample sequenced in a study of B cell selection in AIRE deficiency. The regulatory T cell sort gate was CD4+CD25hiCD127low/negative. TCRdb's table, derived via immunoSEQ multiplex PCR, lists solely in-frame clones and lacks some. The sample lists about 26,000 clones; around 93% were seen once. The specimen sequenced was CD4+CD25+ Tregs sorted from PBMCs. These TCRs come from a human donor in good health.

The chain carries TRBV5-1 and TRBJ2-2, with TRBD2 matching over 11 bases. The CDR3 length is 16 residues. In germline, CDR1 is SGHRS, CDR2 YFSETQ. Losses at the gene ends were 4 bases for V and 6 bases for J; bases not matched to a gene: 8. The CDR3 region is CASSPKLAGEAGELFF. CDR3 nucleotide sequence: TGCGCCAGCAGCCCCAAACTAGCGGGGGAGGCCGGGGAGCTGTTTTTT.

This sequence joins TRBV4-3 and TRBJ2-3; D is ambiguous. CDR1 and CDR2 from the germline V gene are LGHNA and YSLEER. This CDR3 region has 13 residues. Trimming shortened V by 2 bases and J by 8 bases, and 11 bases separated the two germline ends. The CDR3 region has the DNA TGCGCCAGCAGCCAATCCTATCGGGCTACGCAGTATTTT. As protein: CASSQSYRATQYF.

In nucleotides, the CDR3 is TGTGCCAGCAGAATCAGTGACCCTAATGAAAAACTGTTTTTT. Translated, it gives CASRISDPNEKLFF. The chain has TRBV2 and TRBJ1-4; D is unresolved. V lost 6 bases and J 3 bases, leaving 11 bases between the germline ends. CDR3 size: 14 residues. Germline V gene lookup returns CDR1 SNHLY and CDR2 FYNNEI. The variable domain in full, with the rest retrieved from reference TRBV2 and TRBJ1-4, is EPEVTQTPSHQVTQMGQEVILRCVPISNHLYFYWYRQILGQKVEFLVSFYNNEISEKSEIFDDQFSVERPDGSNFTLKIRSTKLEDSAMYFCASRISDPNEKLFFGSGTQLSVL.

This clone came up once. The CDR3 region has the DNA TGTGCCAGCAGTCGAGCTTTGGCGGGGGGCCTTTACAATGAGCAGTTCTTC. Residues: CASSRALAGGLYNEQFF. The chain combines TRBV27 with TRBJ2-1, with 8 bases lining up with TRBD2. V lost 5 bases and J lost 4; bases outside the gene matches: 13. CDR1 is MNHEY, CDR2 SMNVEV, per germline (reference sequence). The length of the CDR3 is 17 residues.

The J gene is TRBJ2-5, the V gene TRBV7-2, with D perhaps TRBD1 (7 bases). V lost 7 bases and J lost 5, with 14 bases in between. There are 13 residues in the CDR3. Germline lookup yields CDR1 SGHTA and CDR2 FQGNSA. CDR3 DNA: TGTGCCAGCAACCCAGGGGGGCTGGAGACCCAGTACTTC. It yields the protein CASNPGGLETQYF.

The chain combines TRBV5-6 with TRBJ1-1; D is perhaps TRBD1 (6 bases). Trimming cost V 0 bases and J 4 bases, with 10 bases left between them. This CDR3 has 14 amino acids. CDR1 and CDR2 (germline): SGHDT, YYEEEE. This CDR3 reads CASSLVAGATEAFF. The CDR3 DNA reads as TGTGCCAGCAGCTTGGTGGCAGGGGCCACTGAAGCTTTCTTT.

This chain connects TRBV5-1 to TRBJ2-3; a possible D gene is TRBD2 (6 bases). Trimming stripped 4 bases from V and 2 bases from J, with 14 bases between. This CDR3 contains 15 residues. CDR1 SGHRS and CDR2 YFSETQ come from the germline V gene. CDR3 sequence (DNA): TGCGCCAGCAGCCCCAGCGGGTTGCACACAGATACGCAGTATTTT. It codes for CASSPSGLHTDTQYF.

The chain's CDR3 is CASSDRLAGDTRQFF. The CDR3 bases are TGTGCCAGCAGCGATCGACTAGCGGGGGATACCCGACAGTTCTTC. This chain uses TRBV7-9 with TRBJ2-1; 12 positions match TRBD2. In germline, CDR1 is SEHNR, CDR2 FQNEAQ (reference sequence). V shed 5 bases, J shed 13 bases, and the junction held 12 bases outside the gene matches. The CDR3 consists of 15 residues.

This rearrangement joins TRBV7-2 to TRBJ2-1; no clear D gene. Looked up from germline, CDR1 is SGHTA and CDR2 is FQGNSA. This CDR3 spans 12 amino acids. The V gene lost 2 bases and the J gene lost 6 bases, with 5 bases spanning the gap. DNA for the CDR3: TGTGCCAGCAGCTTAAGGTTCAATGAGCAGTTCTTC. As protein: CASSLRFNEQFF.

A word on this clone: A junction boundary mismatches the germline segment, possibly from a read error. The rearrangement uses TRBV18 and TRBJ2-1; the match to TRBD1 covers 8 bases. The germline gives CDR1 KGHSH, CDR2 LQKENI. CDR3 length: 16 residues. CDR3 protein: CASSPPGQEIYNEQFF. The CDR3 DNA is TGTGCCAGCTCCCCACCGGGACAGGAAATCTACAATGAGCAGTTCTTC.

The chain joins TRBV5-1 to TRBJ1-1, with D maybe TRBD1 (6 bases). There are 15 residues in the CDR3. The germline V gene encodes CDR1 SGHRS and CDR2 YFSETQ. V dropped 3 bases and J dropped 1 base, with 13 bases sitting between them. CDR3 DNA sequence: TGCGCCAGCAGCTCCTCGACAGGACGGAACACTGAAGCTTTCTTT. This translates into CASSSSTGRNTEAFF.

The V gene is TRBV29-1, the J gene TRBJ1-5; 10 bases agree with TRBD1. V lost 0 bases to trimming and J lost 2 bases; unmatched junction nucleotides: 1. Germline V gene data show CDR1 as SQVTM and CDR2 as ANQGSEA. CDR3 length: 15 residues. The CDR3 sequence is CSVEDGTGGNQPQHF. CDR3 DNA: TGCAGCGTTGAAGACGGGACAGGGGGCAATCAGCCCCAGCATTTT.

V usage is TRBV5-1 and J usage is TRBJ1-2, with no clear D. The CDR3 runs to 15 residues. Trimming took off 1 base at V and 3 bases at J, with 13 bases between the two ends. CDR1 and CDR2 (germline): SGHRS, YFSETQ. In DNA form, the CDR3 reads TGCGCCAGCAGCTTGCTGCCAGGCTCCTACTATGGCTACACCTTC. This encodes CASSLLPGSYYGYTF.

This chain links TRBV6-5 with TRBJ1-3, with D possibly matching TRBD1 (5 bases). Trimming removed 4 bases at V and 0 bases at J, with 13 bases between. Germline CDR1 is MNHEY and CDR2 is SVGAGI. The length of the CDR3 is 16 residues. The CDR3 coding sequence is TGTGCCAGCAGTTTCGGGACGTTCTACTCTGGAAACACCATATATTTT. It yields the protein CASSFGTFYSGNTIYF.

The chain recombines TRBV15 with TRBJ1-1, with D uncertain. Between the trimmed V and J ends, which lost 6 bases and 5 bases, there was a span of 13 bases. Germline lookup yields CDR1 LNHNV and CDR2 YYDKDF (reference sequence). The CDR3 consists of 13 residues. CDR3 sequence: CATRRNGLTEAFF. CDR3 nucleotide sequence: TGTGCCACCAGGAGAAATGGTTTGACTGAAGCTTTCTTT.

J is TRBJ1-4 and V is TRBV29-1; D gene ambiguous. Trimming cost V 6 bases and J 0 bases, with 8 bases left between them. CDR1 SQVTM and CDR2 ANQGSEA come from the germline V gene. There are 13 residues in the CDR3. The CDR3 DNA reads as TGCAGCGTGTCGAGTGCAACTAATGAAAAACTGTTTTTT. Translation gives CSVSSATNEKLFF. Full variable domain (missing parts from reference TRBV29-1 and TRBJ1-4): SAVISQKPSRDICQRGTSLTIQCQVDSQVTMMFWYRQQPGQSLTLIATANQGSEATYESGFVIDKFPISRPNLTFSTLTVSNMSPEDSSIYLCSVSSATNEKLFFGSGTQLSVL.

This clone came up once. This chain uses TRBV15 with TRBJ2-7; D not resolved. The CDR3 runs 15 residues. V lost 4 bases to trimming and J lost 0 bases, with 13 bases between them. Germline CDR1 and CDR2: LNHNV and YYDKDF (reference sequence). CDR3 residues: CATSISTGDSYEQYF. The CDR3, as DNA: TGTGCCACCAGCATCAGCACTGGAGACTCCTACGAGCAGTACTTC.

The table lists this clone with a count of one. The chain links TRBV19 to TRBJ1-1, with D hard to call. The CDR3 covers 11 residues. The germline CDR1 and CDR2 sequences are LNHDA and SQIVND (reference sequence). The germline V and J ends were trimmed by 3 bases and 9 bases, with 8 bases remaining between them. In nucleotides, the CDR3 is TGTGCCAGTAGTATCAGTACCAAAGCTTTCTTT. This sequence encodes CASSISTKAFF.

The DNA of the CDR3 is TGTGCCAGCAGGGGGGTCTACGAGCAGTACTTC. It translates to CASRGVYEQYF. J is TRBJ2-7 and V is TRBV2, with D tentatively TRBD1 or TRBD2 (5 bases each). This CDR3 contains 11 residues. Germline V gene sequence: CDR1 SNHLY, CDR2 FYNNEI. V lost 6 bases to trimming and J lost 3 bases, with 6 bases between them.

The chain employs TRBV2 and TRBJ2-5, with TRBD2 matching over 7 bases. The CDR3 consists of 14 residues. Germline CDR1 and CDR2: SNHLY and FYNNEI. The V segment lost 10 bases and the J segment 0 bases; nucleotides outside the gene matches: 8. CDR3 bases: TGTGCCACCATGGAGCGGGGTTACCAAGAGACCCAGTACTTC. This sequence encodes CATMERGYQETQYF.

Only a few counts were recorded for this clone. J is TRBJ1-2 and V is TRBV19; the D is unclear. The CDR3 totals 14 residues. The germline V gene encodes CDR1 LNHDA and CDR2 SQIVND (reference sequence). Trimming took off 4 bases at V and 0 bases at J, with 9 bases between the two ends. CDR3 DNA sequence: TGTGCCAGTAGTAGCACGGCGACTAACTATGGCTACACCTTC. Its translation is CASSSTATNYGYTF.

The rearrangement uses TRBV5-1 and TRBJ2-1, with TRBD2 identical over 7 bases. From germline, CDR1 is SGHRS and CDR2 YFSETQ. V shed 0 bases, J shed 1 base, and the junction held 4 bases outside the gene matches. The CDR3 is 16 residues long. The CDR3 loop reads CASSLGSSGSYNEQFF. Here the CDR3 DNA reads TGCGCCAGCAGCTTGGGCTCTAGCGGATCCTACAATGAGCAGTTCTTC.

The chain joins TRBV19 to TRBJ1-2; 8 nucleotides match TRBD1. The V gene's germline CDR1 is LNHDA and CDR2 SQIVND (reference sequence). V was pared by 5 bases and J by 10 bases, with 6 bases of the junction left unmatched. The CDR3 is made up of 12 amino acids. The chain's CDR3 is CASSWTGLHYTF. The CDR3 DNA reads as TGTGCCAGTAGTTGGACAGGGCTACACTACACCTTC.

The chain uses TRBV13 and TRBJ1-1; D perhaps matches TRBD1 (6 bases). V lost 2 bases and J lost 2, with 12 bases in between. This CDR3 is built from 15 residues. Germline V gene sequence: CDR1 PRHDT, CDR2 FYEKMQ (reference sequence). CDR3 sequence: CASSLWGQLNTEAFF. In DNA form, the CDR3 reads TGTGCCAGCAGCTTATGGGGACAATTAAACACTGAAGCTTTCTTT.

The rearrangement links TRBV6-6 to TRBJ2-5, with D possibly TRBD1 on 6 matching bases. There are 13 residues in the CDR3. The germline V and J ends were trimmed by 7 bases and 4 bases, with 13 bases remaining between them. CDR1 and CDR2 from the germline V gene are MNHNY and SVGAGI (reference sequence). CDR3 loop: CASTLRGGETQYF. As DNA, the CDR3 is TGTGCCAGCACCTTACGAGGGGGAGAGACCCAGTACTTC.

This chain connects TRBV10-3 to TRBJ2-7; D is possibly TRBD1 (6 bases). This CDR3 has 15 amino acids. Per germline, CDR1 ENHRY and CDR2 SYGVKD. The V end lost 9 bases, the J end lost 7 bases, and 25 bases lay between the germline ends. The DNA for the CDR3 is TGTGCCATGCCGGCGGGTAACAGGGCGGCCAGAGAGCAGTACTTC. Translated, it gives CAMPAGNRAAREQYF.

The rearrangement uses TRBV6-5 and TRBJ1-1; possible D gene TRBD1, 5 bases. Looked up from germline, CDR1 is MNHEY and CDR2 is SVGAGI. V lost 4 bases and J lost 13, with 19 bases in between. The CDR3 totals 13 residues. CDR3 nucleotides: TGTGCCAGCAGTTCCGGGACCGCGGTAAGGTATTTCTTT. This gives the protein CASSSGTAVRYFF.

Written as DNA, the CDR3 is TGTGCCAGCATAGGCCGGGGGCGCTACAATGAGCAGTTCTTC. It is translated as CASIGRGRYNEQFF. The chain carries TRBV7-2 and TRBJ2-1, with D perhaps matching TRBD1 or TRBD2 (6 bases each). Between the trimmed V and J ends, which lost 7 bases and 3 bases, there was a span of 13 bases. Germline V gives CDR1 SGHTA, CDR2 FQGNSA. The CDR3 contains 14 residues.

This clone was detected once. Written as DNA, the CDR3 is TGTGCCAGTAGTATCATAGGGGGCTCGAACACTGAAGCTTTCTTT. Amino acids: CASSIIGGSNTEAFF. This rearrangement joins TRBV19 to TRBJ1-1; 7 positions match TRBD1. The CDR3 is made up of 15 amino acids. V shed 3 bases and J 1 base; nucleotides not matched to a gene: 5. Germline CDR1 and CDR2: LNHDA and SQIVND (reference sequence).